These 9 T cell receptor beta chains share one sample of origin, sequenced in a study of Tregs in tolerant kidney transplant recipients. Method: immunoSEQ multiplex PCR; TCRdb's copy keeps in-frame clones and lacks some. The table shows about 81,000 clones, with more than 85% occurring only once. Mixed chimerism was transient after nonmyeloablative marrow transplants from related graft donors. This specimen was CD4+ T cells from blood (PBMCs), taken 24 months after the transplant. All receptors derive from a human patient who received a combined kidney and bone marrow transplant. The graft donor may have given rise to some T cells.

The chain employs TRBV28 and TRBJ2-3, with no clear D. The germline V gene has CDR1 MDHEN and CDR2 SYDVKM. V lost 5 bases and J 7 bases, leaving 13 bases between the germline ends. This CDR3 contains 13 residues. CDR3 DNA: TGTGCCAGCAGTCGCCTCGGTCCACATACGCAGTATTTT. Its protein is CASSRLGPHTQYF.

The chain's CDR3 is CASSLTGLGNTIYF. DNA for the CDR3: TGTGCCAGCAGCCTAACAGGGCTCGGAAACACCATATATTTT. V and J are TRBV7-2 and TRBJ1-3, with D possibly being TRBD1 (6 bases). Germline values: CDR1 SGHTA, CDR2 FQGNSA. V shed 5 bases and J shed 4 bases, with 12 bases lying between them. This CDR3 has 14 amino acids.

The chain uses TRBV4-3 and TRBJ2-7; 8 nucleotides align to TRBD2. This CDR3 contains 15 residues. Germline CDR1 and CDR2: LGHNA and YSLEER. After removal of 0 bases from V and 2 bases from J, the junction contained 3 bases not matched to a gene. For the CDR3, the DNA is TGCGCCAGCAGCCAAGACGGCGGGGGGACCTACGAGCAGTACTTC. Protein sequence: CASSQDGGGTYEQYF.

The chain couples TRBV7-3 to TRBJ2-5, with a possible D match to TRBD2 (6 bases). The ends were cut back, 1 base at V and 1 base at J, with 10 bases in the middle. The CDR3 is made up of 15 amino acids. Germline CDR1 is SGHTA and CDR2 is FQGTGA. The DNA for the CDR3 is TGTGCCAGCAGCTTAAGTGGCGGGACCCAAGAGACCCAGTACTTC. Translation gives CASSLSGGTQETQYF. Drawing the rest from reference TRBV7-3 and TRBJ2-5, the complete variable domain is GAGVSQTPSNKVTEKGKYVELRCDPISGHTALYWYRQSLGQGPEFLIYFQGTGAADDSGLPNDRFFAVRPEGSVSTLKIQRTERGDSAVYLCASSLSGGTQETQYFGPGTRLLVL.

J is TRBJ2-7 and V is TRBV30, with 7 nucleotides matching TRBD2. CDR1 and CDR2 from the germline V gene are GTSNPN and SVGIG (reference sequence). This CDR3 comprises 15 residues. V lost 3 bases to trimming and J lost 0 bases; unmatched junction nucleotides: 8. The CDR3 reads CAWSPGGSYSYEQYF. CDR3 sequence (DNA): TGTGCCTGGAGCCCCGGGGGGTCTTACTCCTACGAGCAGTACTTC.

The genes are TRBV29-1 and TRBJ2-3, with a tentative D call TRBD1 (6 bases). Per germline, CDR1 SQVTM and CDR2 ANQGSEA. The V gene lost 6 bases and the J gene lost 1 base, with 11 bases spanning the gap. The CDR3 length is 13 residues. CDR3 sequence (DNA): TGCAGCGTAGGGGGTGTCGGCACAGATACGCAGTATTTT. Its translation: CSVGGVGTDTQYF.

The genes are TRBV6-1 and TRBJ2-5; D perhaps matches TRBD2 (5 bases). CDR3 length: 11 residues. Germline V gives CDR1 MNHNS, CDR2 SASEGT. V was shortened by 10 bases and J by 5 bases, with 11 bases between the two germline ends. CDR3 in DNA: TGTGCCACCATCGGGGTTGAGACCCAGTACTTC. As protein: CATIGVETQYF.

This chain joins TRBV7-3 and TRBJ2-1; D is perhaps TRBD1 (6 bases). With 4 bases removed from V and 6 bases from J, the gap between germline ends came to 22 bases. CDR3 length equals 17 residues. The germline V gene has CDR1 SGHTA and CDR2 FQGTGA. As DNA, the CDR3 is TGTGCCAGCAGCTCCGCCTATGTGGGGGCGATGGGCAATGAGCAGTTCTTC. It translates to CASSSAYVGAMGNEQFF.

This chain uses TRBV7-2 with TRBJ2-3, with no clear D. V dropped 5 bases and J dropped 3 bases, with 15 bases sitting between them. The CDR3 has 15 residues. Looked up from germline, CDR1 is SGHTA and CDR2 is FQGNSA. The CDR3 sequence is CASSLGPLGTDTQYF. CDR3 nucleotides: TGTGCCAGCAGCCTAGGCCCTCTAGGTACAGATACGCAGTATTTT.